A selection of T cell receptor beta chains follows, all from one sample in a study of T cell responses to AZD1222 COVID-19 vaccine. Generated by immunoSEQ multiplex PCR, the TCRdb table keeps only in-frame clones and is missing some. The sample consists of under 150,000 clones, around 90% of them appearing once. The sequencing used peripheral blood, collected 28 days after the second AZD1222 dose. The receptors were gathered from an adult who received the AZD1222 COVID-19 vaccine. Both conserved end residues are trimmed from each CDR3.

v_gene	j_gene	CDR3aa
TRBV10-3	TRBJ2-2	AISESPGRTNTGELF
TRBV5-8	TRBJ2-3	ASSTRQGADTQY
TRBV18	TRBJ1-1	ASSPGQGGTEAF
TRBV7-8	TRBJ1-5	ASSLSPTLSNQPQH
TRBV3-1/TRBV3-2	TRBJ2-4	ASSQFRTVAKNIQY
TRBV27	TRBJ2-2	ASRMAENTGELF
TRBV18	TRBJ1-4	ASSPPAGQINEKLF
TRBV19	TRBJ1-5	ASSTQASTGYQH
TRBV9	TRBJ1-3	ASSASKGVDRYSGNTIY
TRBV20-1	TRBJ1-2	SASWNDREA
TRBV2	TRBJ2-2	ASRPRQGTGGELF
TRBV19	TRBJ1-2	ASSQGVSYGYT
TRBV4-1	TRBJ1-4	ASSQDSGTVNEKLF
TRBV19	TRBJ2-2	ASRTPNTGELF
TRBV18	TRBJ2-5	ASSPRLTSRETQY
TRBV9	TRBJ2-3	ASTRGDTDTQY
TRBV9	TRBJ1-4	ASSPATTNEKLF
TRBV2	TRBJ1-1	ASGLGVRAAGEAF
TRBV5-4	TRBJ1-1	ASSLRQNTEAF
TRBV4-1	TRBJ1-5	ASSRSEVMYSNQPQH
TRBV4-3	TRBJ2-2	ASSQERGWNTGELF
TRBV7-2	TRBJ1-6	ASSFFQGARRNSPLH